This is a list of T cell receptor beta chains from one sample in a study of blood T cell repertoires in COVID-19. The repertoire was sequenced with immunoSEQ multiplex PCR; TCRdb's copy has only in-frame clones and lacks some. The sample records 250,000 or so clones, approximately 88% being singletons. The sequenced sample consisted of PBMCs or T cells enriched from blood (not recorded which). All receptors come from a woman aged 40 to 49 who had been exposed to COVID-19. Each CDR3 is given with its conserved first and last residue. The order of the fields is D gene, clone size, V gene, J gene, CDR3 protein, CDR3 DNA. A D gene is named only where the DNA matches it firmly. The size field is filled for only some rows; it gives once, few, many or a size class.

d_gene: TRBD1; abundance: once; v_gene: TRBV4-3; j_gene: TRBJ1-1; CDR3aa: CASSQGNYRGEAFF; CDR3nt: TGCGCCAGCAGCCAAGGAAACTACAGGGGCGAAGCTTTCTTT
d_gene: .; abundance: .; v_gene: TRBV4-1; j_gene: TRBJ1-2; CDR3aa: CASSPSQGLGNYGYTF; CDR3nt: TGCGCCAGCAGCCCCTCACAGGGATTAGGTAACTATGGCTACACCTTC
d_gene: TRBD1; abundance: .; v_gene: TRBV5-4; j_gene: TRBJ2-1; CDR3aa: CASSLEGARASEQFF; CDR3nt: TGTGCCAGCAGCTTGGAGGGGGCTAGGGCAAGTGAGCAGTTCTTC
d_gene: .; abundance: .; v_gene: TRBV10-3; j_gene: TRBJ1-2; CDR3aa: CAISEIVDGYTF; CDR3nt: TGTGCCATCAGTGAAATAGTGGATGGCTACACCTTC
d_gene: .; abundance: .; v_gene: TRBV19; j_gene: TRBJ1-2; CDR3aa: CASTPQAGIISYTF; CDR3nt: TGTGCCAGTACCCCCCAGGCAGGGATTATTAGCTACACCTTC
d_gene: .; abundance: .; v_gene: TRBV2; j_gene: TRBJ1-1; CDR3aa: CASSVTRSNTEAFF; CDR3nt: TGTGCCAGCAGTGTCACTAGGAGTAACACTGAAGCTTTCTTT
d_gene: .; abundance: .; v_gene: TRBV3-1/TRBV3-2; j_gene: TRBJ1-6; CDR3aa: CASSQGTADNSPLHF; CDR3nt: TGTGCCAGCAGCCAAGGGACAGCAGATAATTCACCCCTCCACTTT
d_gene: .; abundance: once; v_gene: TRBV12-5; j_gene: TRBJ2-5; CDR3aa: CASGLSSSQETQYF; CDR3nt: TGTGCTAGTGGTTTATCTAGCAGCCAAGAGACCCAGTACTTC
d_gene: .; abundance: .; v_gene: TRBV27; j_gene: TRBJ2-1; CDR3aa: CASSLRLPNNEQFF; CDR3nt: TGTGCCAGCAGTTTAAGACTACCTAACAATGAGCAGTTCTTC
d_gene: .; abundance: .; v_gene: TRBV9; j_gene: TRBJ1-3; CDR3aa: CASSVDQASGNTIYF; CDR3nt: TGTGCCAGCAGCGTAGACCAGGCCTCTGGAAACACCATATATTTT
d_gene: .; abundance: .; v_gene: TRBV19; j_gene: TRBJ1-4; CDR3aa: CASSSRQTATNEKLFF; CDR3nt: TGTGCCAGTAGTTCTCGACAGACCGCAACTAATGAAAAACTGTTTTTT
d_gene: .; abundance: .; v_gene: TRBV6-6; j_gene: TRBJ2-1; CDR3aa: CASRLGRASYNEQFF; CDR3nt: TGTGCCAGCCGACTCGGCAGGGCCTCCTACAATGAGCAGTTCTTC
d_gene: TRBD2; abundance: once; v_gene: TRBV7-9; j_gene: TRBJ2-2; CDR3aa: CASSPGRLAYPGELFF; CDR3nt: TGTGCCAGCAGCCCCGGGCGACTAGCGTACCCCGGGGAGCTGTTTTTT
d_gene: .; abundance: .; v_gene: TRBV9; j_gene: TRBJ1-2; CDR3aa: CASSVTPRGGAGGYTF; CDR3nt: TGTGCCAGCAGCGTCACACCTAGGGGGGGCGCGGGTGGCTACACCTTC
d_gene: TRBD1; abundance: .; v_gene: TRBV5-1; j_gene: TRBJ2-2; CDR3aa: CASSFDRGNTGELFF; CDR3nt: TGCGCCAGCAGCTTCGACAGGGGTAACACCGGGGAGCTGTTTTTT
d_gene: .; abundance: .; v_gene: TRBV7-8; j_gene: TRBJ1-1; CDR3aa: CASSFTPRGDGTEAFF; CDR3nt: TGTGCCAGCAGCTTTACGCCTCGGGGGGACGGGACTGAAGCTTTCTTT
d_gene: .; abundance: once; v_gene: TRBV3-1/TRBV3-2; j_gene: TRBJ2-1; CDR3aa: CASSPVATSRNEQFF; CDR3nt: TGTGCCAGCAGCCCGGTGGCCACTAGTCGGAATGAGCAGTTCTTC
d_gene: TRBD1; abundance: .; v_gene: TRBV7-2; j_gene: TRBJ1-4; CDR3aa: CASSQTGSNEKLFF; CDR3nt: TGTGCCAGCAGCCAGACAGGGTCTAATGAAAAACTGTTTTTT
d_gene: TRBD2; abundance: .; v_gene: TRBV19; j_gene: TRBJ2-2; CDR3aa: CASRRAGVDTGELFF; CDR3nt: TGTGCCAGTAGACGGGCGGGAGTCGACACCGGGGAGCTGTTTTTT
d_gene: TRBD1; abundance: .; v_gene: TRBV2; j_gene: TRBJ1-4; CDR3aa: CASSPQGAPNEKLFF; CDR3nt: TGTGCCAGCAGTCCCCAGGGGGCGCCTAATGAAAAACTGTTTTTT
d_gene: TRBD2; abundance: .; v_gene: TRBV11-3; j_gene: TRBJ2-3; CDR3aa: CASSETGTSDSTDTQYF; CDR3nt: TGTGCCAGCAGCGAAACAGGGACTAGCGACAGCACAGATACGCAGTATTTT
d_gene: .; abundance: .; v_gene: TRBV30; j_gene: TRBJ1-6; CDR3aa: CAWSPSAETPLHF; CDR3nt: TGTGCCTGGAGTCCATCTGCGGAAACACCCCTCCACTTT
d_gene: .; abundance: .; v_gene: TRBV21-1; j_gene: TRBJ1-1; CDR3aa: CASSIFGQYMNTEAFF; CDR3nt: TGTGCCAGCAGCATCTTTGGACAGTATATGAACACTGAAGCTTTCTTT
d_gene: .; abundance: .; v_gene: TRBV2; j_gene: TRBJ1-2; CDR3aa: CASSSGSRGYTF; CDR3nt: TGTGCCAGCAGCTCAGGGTCCCGGGGCTACACCTTC
d_gene: TRBD1; abundance: .; v_gene: TRBV6-5; j_gene: TRBJ1-1; CDR3aa: CASSLGQGYEAFF; CDR3nt: TGTGCCAGCAGTCTGGGACAGGGCTATGAAGCTTTCTTT
d_gene: .; abundance: .; v_gene: TRBV25-1; j_gene: TRBJ1-4; CDR3aa: CASSDGDRRRGKLFF; CDR3nt: TGTGCCAGCAGTGATGGAGACAGGCGTAGGGGAAAACTGTTTTTT
d_gene: .; abundance: .; v_gene: TRBV28; j_gene: TRBJ1-6; CDR3aa: CASRPTGFGSPLHF; CDR3nt: TGTGCCAGCAGACCTACAGGATTCGGTTCACCCCTCCACTTT
d_gene: TRBD2; abundance: .; v_gene: TRBV30; j_gene: TRBJ2-6; CDR3aa: CAWGPSRLAGGSSGANVLTF; CDR3nt: TGTGCCTGGGGACCCTCTAGACTAGCGGGGGGTTCCTCTGGGGCCAACGTCCTGACTTTC
d_gene: TRBD1; abundance: .; v_gene: TRBV5-1; j_gene: TRBJ1-2; CDR3aa: CASSFSAGTGIEGYTF; CDR3nt: TGCGCCAGCAGCTTTAGCGCCGGGACAGGGATAGAGGGCTACACCTTC
d_gene: .; abundance: .; v_gene: TRBV6-2/TRBV6-3; j_gene: TRBJ1-5; CDR3aa: CASSYSKAGRNQPQHF; CDR3nt: TGTGCCAGCAGTTACTCGAAGGCAGGGAGGAATCAGCCCCAGCATTTT
d_gene: .; abundance: .; v_gene: TRBV6-2/TRBV6-3; j_gene: TRBJ1-1; CDR3aa: CASSPGSPWNAFF; CDR3nt: TGTGCCAGCAGCCCGGGCAGCCCGTGGAACGCTTTCTTT
d_gene: .; abundance: .; v_gene: TRBV28; j_gene: TRBJ1-2; CDR3aa: CASTSSTDYGYTF; CDR3nt: TGTGCCAGCACCTCTTCGACAGACTATGGCTACACCTTC
d_gene: TRBD1; abundance: .; v_gene: TRBV5-1; j_gene: TRBJ2-1; CDR3aa: CASSSGQRPDEQFF; CDR3nt: TGTGCCAGCAGCTCGGGACAGCGCCCGGATGAGCAGTTCTTC
d_gene: .; abundance: .; v_gene: TRBV7-9; j_gene: TRBJ1-4; CDR3aa: CASSFGLATNEKLFF; CDR3nt: TGTGCCAGCAGCTTTGGCCTTGCAACTAATGAAAAACTGTTTTTT
d_gene: TRBD2; abundance: once; v_gene: TRBV18; j_gene: TRBJ2-3; CDR3aa: CASSRLADTDTQYF; CDR3nt: TGTGCCAGCTCACGACTAGCGGACACAGATACGCAGTATTTT